This T cell receptor beta chain was sequenced for a study of blood T cells in healthy people across ages. Study-level points and caveats: A greater number of naive CD4+ cells and higher diversity distinguished long-lived donors from aged donors.

Alongside a J-beta primer mix, a sample-barcoded 5' primer served in a second PCR lasting about 7 to 11 cycles. Tagging of each cDNA molecule was performed by a template-switch adaptor with 12 random nucleotides. TCRdb re-called the 5' RACE reads with MiXCR, one entry per CDR3 protein. There are roughly 500,000 distinct CDR3 sequences in the sample; 27% occur only once, and about 18% lies in the top ten. Each sample had at least 6.5 million PBMCs isolated. In the case of this clonotype: Its specificity is unknown.

CDR1 and CDR2 (germline): MNHEY, SVGEGT. The CDR3 extends over 15 amino acids. V trimming: 6 bases; J trimming: 8 bases; junction bases outside the gene matches: 12. This TCR was sampled from a woman in her sixties or seventies in good health. The sequenced material came from blood. V is TRBV6-2 or TRBV6-3 and J is TRBJ2-3, with TRBD2 identical over 9 bases. The CDR3 reads CASRRPSGAKGTQYF. Written as DNA, the CDR3 is TGTGCCAGCAGACGGCCTAGCGGGGCAAAGGGTACGCAGTATTTT.